This T cell receptor (beta chain) was observed in a study of identifying expanded T cells in peripheral blood. TCRdb's copy holds only in-frame clones and misses some; the assay was immunoSEQ multiplex PCR. The profile shows about 100,000 clones, 80% to 90% of them singletons. This CDR3 has 14 residues. V was trimmed by 0 bases and J by 2 bases, leaving 7 bases between them. CDR1 PRHDT and CDR2 FYEKMQ come from the germline V gene (reference sequence). The chain joins TRBV13 to TRBJ1-2, with D uncertain. Sequencing input: blood. This sequence originates from a person between 18 and 70 years old in good health. CDR3 region: CASSLGGTNYGYTF. CDR3 nucleotides: TGTGCCAGCAGCTTAGGGGGAACGAACTATGGCTACACCTTC.